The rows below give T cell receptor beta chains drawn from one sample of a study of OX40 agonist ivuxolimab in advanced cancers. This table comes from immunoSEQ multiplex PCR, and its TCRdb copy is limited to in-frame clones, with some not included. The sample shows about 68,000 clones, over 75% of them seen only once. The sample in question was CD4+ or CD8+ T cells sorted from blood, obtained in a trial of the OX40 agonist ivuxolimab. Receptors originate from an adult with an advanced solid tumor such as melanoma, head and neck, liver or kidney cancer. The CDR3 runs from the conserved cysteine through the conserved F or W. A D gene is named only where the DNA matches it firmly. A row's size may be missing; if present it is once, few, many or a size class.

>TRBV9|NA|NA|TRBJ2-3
TGTGCCAGCAGCTCCCAGACCACAGATACGCAGTATTTT
CASSSQTTDTQYF
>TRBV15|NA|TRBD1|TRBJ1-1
TGTGCCACCAGCAGAGGGGACAGGACTAACACTGAAGCTTTCTTT
CATSRGDRTNTEAFF
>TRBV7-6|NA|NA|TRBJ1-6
TGTGCCAGCGCCTCGGCGGCGGGGGTCTATAATTCACCCCTCCACTTT
CASASAAGVYNSPLHF
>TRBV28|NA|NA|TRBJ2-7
TGTGCCAGCACCCTCCCAGGGTACGAGCAGTACTTC
CASTLPGYEQYF
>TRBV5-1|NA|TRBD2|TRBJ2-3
TGCGCCAGCACCTACGGAGCGGGGGGGCCCGCAGATACGCAGTATTTT
CASTYGAGGPADTQYF
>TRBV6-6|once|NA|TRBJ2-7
TGTGCCAGCAGTTACGAAACAGGGGGGGGGCCCTACGAGCAGTACTTC
CASSYETGGGPYEQYF
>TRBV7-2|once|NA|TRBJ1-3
TGTGCCAGCAGCCCCACCCCGCCCGGGGGCGGGGGAAACACCATATATTTT
CASSPTPPGGGGNTIYF
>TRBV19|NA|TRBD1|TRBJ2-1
TGTGCCAGTAGCGCCTGGACAGGGACCTACAATGAGCAGTTCTTC
CASSAWTGTYNEQFF
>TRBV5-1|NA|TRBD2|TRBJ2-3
TGCGCCAGCAGCTTGGAGGAGCGGGGGGGCTCAGATACGCAGTATTTT
CASSLEERGGSDTQYF
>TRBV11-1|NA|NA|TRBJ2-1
TGTGCCAGCAGCTTCACTTGGCCTAACAATGAGCAGTTCTTC
CASSFTWPNNEQFF